A selection of T cell receptor beta chains follows, all from one sample in a study of T cell repertoires in cytomegalovirus infection. TCRdb re-derived calls from the reads in MiXCR, one entry per CDR3 protein. The table includes 200,000 to 300,000 distinct CDR3 sequences, around an eighth detected once. Sequences were obtained from PBMCs. These receptors were obtained from a human donor in good health (CMV status not recorded). Some clones in this sample may be carry-over from other donors' samples. Both conserved end residues are part of each CDR3. The D gene is left open where the match is weak. Clone sizes are given selectively: once, few, many, or a class where the clone is expanded.

v_call	clone_size	d_call	j_call	cdr3_aa	cdr3_nt
TRBV7-2	many	TRBD2	TRBJ2-7	CASSSSSGGPTPEQYF	TGTGCCAGCAGCTCCTCTAGCGGGGGCCCGACCCCCGAGCAGTACTTC
TRBV28	many	-	TRBJ2-7	CASNGNLYEQYF	TGTGCCAGCAACGGGAATCTATACGAGCAGTACTTC
TRBV7-2	many	TRBD1	TRBJ1-2	CASSLSGGTNYGYTF	TGTGCCAGCAGCCTATCAGGGGGCACTAACTATGGCTACACCTTC
TRBV12-3/TRBV12-4	many	-	TRBJ2-7	CASSPTWGEKYEQYF	TGTGCCAGCAGCCCCACGTGGGGCGAGAAATACGAGCAGTACTTC
TRBV20-1	many	-	TRBJ2-7	CSGQRGGYEQYF	TGCAGTGGACAGAGAGGGGGCTACGAGCAGTACTTC
TRBV29-1	few	TRBD2	TRBJ2-5	CSVEGGRDYQETQYF	TGCAGCGTTGAAGGGGGGAGGGACTACCAAGAGACCCAGTACTTC
TRBV6-1	many	TRBD1	TRBJ1-5	CASRTGASNQPQHF	TGTGCCAGCAGGACAGGGGCGAGCAATCAGCCCCAGCATTTT
TRBV4-1	few	-	TRBJ2-7	CASTKDLSSYEQYF	TGCGCCAGCACCAAAGACCTGAGCTCCTACGAGCAGTACTTC
TRBV28	-	TRBD2	TRBJ2-2	CASSRAGANTGELFF	TGTGCCAGCAGCCGGGCGGGAGCGAACACCGGGGAGCTGTTTTTT
TRBV10-3	few	-	TRBJ1-2	CAISSTLFDYGYTF	TGTGCCATCAGTTCCACCCTCTTTGACTATGGCTACACCTTC
TRBV7-2	few	TRBD2	TRBJ2-1	CASGLAGRHNEQFF	TGTGCCAGCGGCCTAGCGGGAAGACACAATGAGCAGTTCTTC
TRBV28	-	-	TRBJ2-7	CASSLREQYF	TGTGCCAGCAGTTTGCGCGAGCAGTACTTC
TRBV2	-	TRBD1	TRBJ1-5	CARGGGGLGNQPQHF	TGTGCCAGAGGGGGAGGGGGCTTGGGCAATCAGCCCCAGCATTTT
TRBV7-2	many	-	TRBJ2-2	CASSPDRFSTGELFF	TGTGCCAGCAGCCCCGACAGATTTTCCACCGGGGAGCTGTTTTTT
TRBV10-3	few	TRBD1	TRBJ1-4	CAISEAGPTGGPEKLFF	TGTGCCATCAGTGAGGCTGGACCGACAGGGGGCCCTGAAAAACTGTTTTTT
TRBV7-2	many	-	TRBJ2-2	CASSLVSGFPGELFF	TGTGCCAGCAGCTTAGTCTCGGGATTTCCCGGGGAGCTGTTTTTT
TRBV19	many	-	TRBJ2-7	CASSMAGADEQYF	TGTGCCAGTAGTATGGCAGGGGCCGACGAGCAGTACTTC
TRBV5-1	few	-	TRBJ1-1	CASSLAGGARRNTEAFF	TGCGCCAGCAGCTTGGCCGGGGGGGCGCGTCGGAACACTGAAGCTTTCTTT
TRBV28	many	-	TRBJ2-3	CASSSRVTDTQYF	TGTGCCAGCAGTTCTCGGGTCACAGATACGCAGTATTTT
TRBV27	few	-	TRBJ1-1	CASSSSLGAEAFF	TGTGCCAGCAGTTCAAGCCTGGGCGCTGAAGCTTTCTTT
TRBV5-1	many	-	TRBJ2-5	CASSLRDQETQYF	TGCGCCAGCAGCCTACGAGATCAAGAGACCCAGTACTTC
TRBV7-2	medium-sized	-	TRBJ2-7	CASSPRHGTYEQYF	TGTGCCAGCAGCCCCCGACACGGAACCTACGAGCAGTACTTC
TRBV19	many	-	TRBJ1-1	CASSMSSETEAFF	TGTGCCAGTAGTATGTCGTCAGAAACTGAAGCTTTCTTT
TRBV28	few	-	TRBJ1-4	CASSPGHFSTNEKLFF	TGTGCCAGCAGTCCCGGACATTTTTCAACTAATGAAAAACTGTTTTTT
TRBV25-1	few	-	TRBJ2-2	CASSVRGFTGELFF	TGTGCCAGCAGTGTTCGCGGATTCACCGGGGAGCTGTTTTTT
TRBV10-3	few	TRBD1	TRBJ1-4	CAISAFDRERGEKLFF	TGTGCCATCAGTGCTTTCGACAGGGAACGGGGTGAAAAACTGTTTTTT
TRBV2	-	-	TRBJ2-3	CASSEDRGGPDTQYF	TGTGCCAGCAGTGAAGACAGGGGAGGGCCAGATACGCAGTATTTT
TRBV5-1	few	-	TRBJ1-4	CASSLEAGEKLFF	TGCGCCAGCAGCTTGGAAGCAGGTGAAAAACTGTTTTTT
TRBV29-1	many	TRBD2	TRBJ2-1	CSVIRAGGPSEQFF	TGCAGCGTAATCCGGGCGGGGGGGCCTAGTGAGCAGTTCTTC
TRBV6-2/TRBV6-3	-	TRBD1	TRBJ2-7	CASSGDRWGHEQYF	TGTGCCAGCAGTGGGGACAGGTGGGGCCACGAGCAGTACTTC
TRBV6-5	many	-	TRBJ1-1	CASTKQLGRRNTEAFF	TGTGCCAGCACCAAACAACTTGGTCGGAGGAACACTGAAGCTTTCTTT
TRBV5-5	many	-	TRBJ1-3	CASSLGGGNTIYF	TGTGCCAGCAGCTTGGGGGGTGGAAACACCATATATTTT
TRBV14	-	-	TRBJ2-5	CASSQVGGGLGETQYF	TGTGCCAGCAGCCAAGTGGGAGGGGGCCTTGGAGAGACCCAGTACTTC
TRBV12-3/TRBV12-4	many	-	TRBJ1-5	CASSLDRGGSNQPQHF	TGTGCCAGCAGTTTAGATAGGGGAGGTAGCAATCAGCCCCAGCATTTT
TRBV20-1	-	-	TRBJ2-5	CSASKEETQYF	TGCAGTGCGAGTAAGGAAGAGACCCAGTACTTC
TRBV5-4	-	TRBD1	TRBJ1-2	CASSLAPGQSYGYTF	TGTGCCAGCAGCTTGGCTCCGGGACAGAGCTATGGCTACACCTTC
TRBV7-2	many	-	TRBJ1-1	CASSREGSGPAFF	TGTGCCAGCAGCCGAGAGGGTAGCGGGCCGGCTTTCTTT
TRBV5-1	many	-	TRBJ2-5	CASSGGFQETQYF	TGCGCCAGCAGCGGGGGATTCCAAGAGACCCAGTACTTC
TRBV19	many	-	TRBJ1-2	CASSIDPYSGLSYTF	TGTGCCAGTAGTATAGATCCGTACAGTGGGCTGAGCTACACCTTC
TRBV6-2/TRBV6-3	many	TRBD1	TRBJ2-3	CASSMTGGTDTQYF	TGTGCCAGCAGCATGACAGGGGGTACAGATACGCAGTATTTT
TRBV7-2	many	TRBD2	TRBJ2-5	CASSFSGEETQYF	TGTGCCAGCAGCTTCAGCGGGGAAGAGACCCAGTACTTC
TRBV7-2	many	TRBD2	TRBJ2-3	CASSLRTSGVGTDTQYF	TGTGCCAGCAGCTTAAGGACTAGCGGGGTAGGAACAGATACGCAGTATTTT